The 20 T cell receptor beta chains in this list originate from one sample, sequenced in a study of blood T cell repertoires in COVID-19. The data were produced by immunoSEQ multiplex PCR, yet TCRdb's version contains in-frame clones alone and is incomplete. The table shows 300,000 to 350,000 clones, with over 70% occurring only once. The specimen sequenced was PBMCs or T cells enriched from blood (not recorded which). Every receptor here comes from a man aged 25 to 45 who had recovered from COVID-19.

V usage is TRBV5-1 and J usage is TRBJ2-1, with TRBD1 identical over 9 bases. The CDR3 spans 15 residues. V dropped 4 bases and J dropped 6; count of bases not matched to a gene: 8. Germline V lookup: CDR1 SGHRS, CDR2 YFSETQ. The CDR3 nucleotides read TGCGCCAGCAGCGTATCGGGACAGGGCGGCAATGAGCAGTTCTTC. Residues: CASSVSGQGGNEQFF.

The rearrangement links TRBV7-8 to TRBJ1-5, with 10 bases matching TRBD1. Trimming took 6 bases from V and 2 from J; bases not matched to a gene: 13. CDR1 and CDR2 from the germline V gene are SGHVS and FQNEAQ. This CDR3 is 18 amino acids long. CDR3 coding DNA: TGTGCCAGCAGGTCAGGAGGGACAGGGGCCCGCGGCAATCAGCCCCAGCATTTT. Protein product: CASRSGGTGARGNQPQHF.

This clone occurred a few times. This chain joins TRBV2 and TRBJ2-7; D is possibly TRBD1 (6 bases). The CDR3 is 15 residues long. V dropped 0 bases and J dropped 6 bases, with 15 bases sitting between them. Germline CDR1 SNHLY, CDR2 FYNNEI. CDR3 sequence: CASSEALGRGSEQYF. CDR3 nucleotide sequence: TGTGCCAGCAGTGAAGCGCTGGGCAGGGGAAGCGAGCAGTACTTC.

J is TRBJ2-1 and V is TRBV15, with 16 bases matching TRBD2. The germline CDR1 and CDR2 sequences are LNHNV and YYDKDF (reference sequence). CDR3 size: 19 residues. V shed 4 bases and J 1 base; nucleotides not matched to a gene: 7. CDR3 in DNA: TGTGCCACCAGCATGGGGACTAGCGGGGGGGCCGTTTCCTACAATGAGCAGTTCTTC. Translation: CATSMGTSGGAVSYNEQFF.

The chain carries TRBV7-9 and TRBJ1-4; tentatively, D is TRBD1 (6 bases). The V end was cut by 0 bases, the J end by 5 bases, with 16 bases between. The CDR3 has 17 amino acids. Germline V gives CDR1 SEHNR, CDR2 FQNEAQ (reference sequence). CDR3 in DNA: TGTGCCAGCAGCTTAGCGCCAGGGGCCCTACCGAATGAAAAACTGTTTTTT. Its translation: CASSLAPGALPNEKLFF.

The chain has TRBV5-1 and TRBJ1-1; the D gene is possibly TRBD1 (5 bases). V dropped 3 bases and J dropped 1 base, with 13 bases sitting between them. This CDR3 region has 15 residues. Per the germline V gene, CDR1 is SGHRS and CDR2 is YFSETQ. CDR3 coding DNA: TGCGCCAGCAGCTCCTTGGCCACAGGGAACACTGAAGCTTTCTTT. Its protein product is CASSSLATGNTEAFF.

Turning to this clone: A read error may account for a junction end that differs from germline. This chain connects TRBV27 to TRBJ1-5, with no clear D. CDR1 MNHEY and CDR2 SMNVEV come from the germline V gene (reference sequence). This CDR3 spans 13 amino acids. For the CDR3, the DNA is TGTGCCAGCAGTGCCCGGGTTAATCAGCCTCAGCATTTT. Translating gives CASSARVNQPQHF.

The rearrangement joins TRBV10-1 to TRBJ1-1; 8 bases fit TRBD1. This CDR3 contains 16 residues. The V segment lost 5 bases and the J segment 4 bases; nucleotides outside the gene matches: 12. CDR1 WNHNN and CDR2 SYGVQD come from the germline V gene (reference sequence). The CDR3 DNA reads TGCGCCAGCAGTCATAAACGGACAGGGTGTAGCACTGAAGCTTTCTTT. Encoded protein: CASSHKRTGCSTEAFF.

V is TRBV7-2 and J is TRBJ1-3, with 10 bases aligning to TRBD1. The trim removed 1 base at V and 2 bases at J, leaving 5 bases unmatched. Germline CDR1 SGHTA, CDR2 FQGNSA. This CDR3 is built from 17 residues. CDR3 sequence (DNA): TGTGCCAGCAGCTTAGGAGGGACAGGGGTGACTGGAAACACCATATATTTT. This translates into CASSLGGTGVTGNTIYF. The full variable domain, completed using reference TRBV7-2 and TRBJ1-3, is GAGVSQSPSNKVTEKGKDVELRCDPISGHTALYWYRQSLGQGLEFLIYFQGNSAPDKSGLPSDRFSAERTGGSVSTLTIQRTQQEDSAVYLCASSLGGTGVTGNTIYFGEGSWLTVV.

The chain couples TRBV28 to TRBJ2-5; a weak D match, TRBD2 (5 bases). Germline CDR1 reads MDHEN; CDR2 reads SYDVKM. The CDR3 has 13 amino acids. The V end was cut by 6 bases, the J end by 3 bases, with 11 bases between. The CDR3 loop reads CASSAGREETQYF. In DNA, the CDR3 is TGTGCCAGCAGCGCGGGCAGAGAAGAGACCCAGTACTTC. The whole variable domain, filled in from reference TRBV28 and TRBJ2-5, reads DVKVTQSSRYLVKRTGEKVFLECVQDMDHENMFWYRQDPGLGLRLIYFSYDVKMKEKGDIPEGYSVSREKKERFSLILESASTNQTSMYLCASSAGREETQYFGPGTRLLVL.

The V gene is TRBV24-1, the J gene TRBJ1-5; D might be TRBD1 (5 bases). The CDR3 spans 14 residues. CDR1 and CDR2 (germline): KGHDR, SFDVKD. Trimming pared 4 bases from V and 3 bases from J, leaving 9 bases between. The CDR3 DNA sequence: TGTGCCACCAGTGACCCCAGGGCCAATCAGCCCCAGCATTTT. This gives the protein CATSDPRANQPQHF.

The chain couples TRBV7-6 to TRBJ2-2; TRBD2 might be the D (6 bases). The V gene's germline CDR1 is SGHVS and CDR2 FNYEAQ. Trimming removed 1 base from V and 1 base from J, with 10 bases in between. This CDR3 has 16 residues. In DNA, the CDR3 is TGTGCCAGCAGCTTAGGGGGGGACGGGAACACCGGGGAGCTGTTTTTT. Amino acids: CASSLGGDGNTGELFF.

The CDR3 here is CAWSLGGGRAKNIQYF. As DNA, the CDR3 is TGTGCCTGGAGTTTAGGTGGAGGTCGGGCCAAAAACATTCAGTACTTC. The rearrangement uses TRBV30 and TRBJ2-4; maybe TRBD2 (5 bases). Germline V gene sequence: CDR1 GTSNPN, CDR2 SVGIG (reference sequence). The length of the CDR3 is 16 residues. The V and J ends lost 2 bases and 1 base respectively, with 15 bases between them. Together with reference TRBV30 and TRBJ2-4, the CDR3 gives the full variable domain: SQTIHQWPATLVQPVGSPLSLECTVEGTSNPNLYWYRQAAGRGLQLLFYSVGIGQISSEVPQNLSASRPQDRQFILSSKKLLLSDSGFYLCAWSLGGGRAKNIQYFGAGTRLSVL.

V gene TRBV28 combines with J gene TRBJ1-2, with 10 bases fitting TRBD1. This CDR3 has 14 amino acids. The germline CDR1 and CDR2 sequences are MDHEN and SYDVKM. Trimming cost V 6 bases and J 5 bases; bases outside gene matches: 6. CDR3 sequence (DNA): TGTGCCAGCAGATCCGGGACAGGGGCGTATGGCTACACCTTC. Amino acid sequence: CASRSGTGAYGYTF.

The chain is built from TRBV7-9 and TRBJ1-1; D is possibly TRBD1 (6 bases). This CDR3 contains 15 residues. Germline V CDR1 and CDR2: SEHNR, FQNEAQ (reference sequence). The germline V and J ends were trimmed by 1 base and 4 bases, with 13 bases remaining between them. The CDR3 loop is CASSLEWGPGTEAFF. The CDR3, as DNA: TGTGCCAGCAGCTTAGAATGGGGGCCGGGCACTGAAGCTTTCTTT.

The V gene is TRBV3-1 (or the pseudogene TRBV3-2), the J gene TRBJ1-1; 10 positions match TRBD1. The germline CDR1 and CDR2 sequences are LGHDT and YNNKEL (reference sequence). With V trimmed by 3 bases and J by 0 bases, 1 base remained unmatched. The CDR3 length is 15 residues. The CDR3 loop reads CASSQGQGLNTEAFF. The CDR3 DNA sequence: TGTGCCAGCAGCCAGGGACAGGGGCTGAACACTGAAGCTTTCTTT.

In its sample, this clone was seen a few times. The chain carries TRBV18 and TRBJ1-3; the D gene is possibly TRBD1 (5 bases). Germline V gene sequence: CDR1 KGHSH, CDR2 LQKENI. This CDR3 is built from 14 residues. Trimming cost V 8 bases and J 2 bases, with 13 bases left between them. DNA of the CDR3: TGTGCCAGCGCGACAGTAGATGCTGGAAACACCATATATTTT. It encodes CASATVDAGNTIYF.

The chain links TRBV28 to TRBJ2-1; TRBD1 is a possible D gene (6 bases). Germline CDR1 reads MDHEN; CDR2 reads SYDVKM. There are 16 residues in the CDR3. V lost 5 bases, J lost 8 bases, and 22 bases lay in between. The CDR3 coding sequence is TGTGCCAGCAGTAGCTGGACAGCCCTAATGGGCGATGAGCAGTTCTTC. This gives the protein CASSSWTALMGDEQFF.

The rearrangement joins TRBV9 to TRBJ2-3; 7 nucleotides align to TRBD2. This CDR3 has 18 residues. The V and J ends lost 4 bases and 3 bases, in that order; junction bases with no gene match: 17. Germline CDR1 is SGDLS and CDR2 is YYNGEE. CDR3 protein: CASSSGTTDRIPTDTQYF. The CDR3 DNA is TGTGCCAGCAGCTCCGGGACTACAGATCGGATACCTACAGATACGCAGTATTTT.

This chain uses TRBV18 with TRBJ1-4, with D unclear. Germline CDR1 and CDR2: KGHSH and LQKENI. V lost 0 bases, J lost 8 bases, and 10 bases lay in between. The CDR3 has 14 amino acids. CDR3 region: CASSPPARREKLFF. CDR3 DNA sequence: TGTGCCAGCTCACCACCGGCCAGGAGGGAAAAACTGTTTTTT.